The clone carrying this T cell receptor beta chain has more than one count but fewer than ten. These data belong to a study of patients and donors after allogeneic stem cell transplantation. CDR1 is DFQATT and CDR2 is SNEGSKA in the germline V gene (reference sequence). Between the trimmed V and J ends, which lost 0 bases and 4 bases, there was a span of 9 bases. This CDR3 contains 13 residues. TCRdb re-called the RT-PCR reads through MiXCR, storing one row per CDR3 protein. The table records 85,000 to 90,000 distinct CDR3 sequences, about 48% of them present only once. The sequence derives from a human donor who was either an allogeneic HSCT recipient or a stem cell or donor lymphocyte infusion donor (not recorded which). It is not recorded whose cells these are; they may come from a transplant donor. V and J are TRBV20-1 and TRBJ1-1; D is uncertain. The sequencing sample was made of blood, either unsorted or a sorted T cell fraction (not recorded which). CDR3: CSARDRGLTEAFF. Written as DNA, the CDR3 is TGCAGTGCTAGAGATCGGGGTCTCACTGAAGCTTTCTTT.